This TCR beta chain comes out of a study of identical twins. TCRdb re-called the 5' RACE reads with MiXCR, one entry per CDR3 protein. The sample holds 240,000 or so distinct CDR3 sequences; roughly 13% are singletons and the top ten take 4% to 5%. At least ten counts were recorded for this clonotype. Germline values: CDR1 MNHEY, CDR2 SVGEGT. Germline trimming cut 2 bases from V and 5 bases from J; bases unmatched to any gene: 3. The CDR3 covers 14 residues. The same data also went into a second study, on yellow fever vaccine responses in identical twins.

This chain links TRBV6-2 or TRBV6-3 with TRBJ1-5, with 7 bases identical to TRBD1. Sequenced: memory (CD45RO+) T cells sorted from blood. The receptor's source is a woman aged 18-29 years in good health. The CDR3 protein is CASSYQGGHQPQHF. The CDR3 nucleotides read TGTGCCAGCAGTTACCAGGGGGGGCATCAGCCCCAGCATTTT.